This is a list of T cell receptor beta chains from one sample in a study of OX40 agonist ivuxolimab in advanced cancers. TCRdb's table, derived via immunoSEQ multiplex PCR, lists solely in-frame clones and lacks some. Of about 63,000 clones listed, around 85% were seen once; the top ten hold approximately 0.8%. Sequencing was performed on CD4+ or CD8+ T cells sorted from blood, taken in a trial of the OX40 agonist ivuxolimab. Receptor source: an adult with an advanced solid tumor such as melanoma, head and neck, liver or kidney cancer. CDR3s include the opening cysteine and the closing phenylalanine or tryptophan. The order of the fields is V gene, J gene, CDR3 protein.

TRBV19,TRBJ2-7,CASSIRLAASYEQYF
TRBV7-2,TRBJ2-2,CASSLVGRGTGELFF
TRBV30,TRBJ2-3,CAWSRTDTQYF
TRBV27,TRBJ2-7,CASSLYGSGGYEQYF
TRBV9,TRBJ1-3,CASSLGSGNTIYF
TRBV5-5,TRBJ1-4,CASSLGRNTNEKLFF
TRBV4-3,TRBJ2-7,CASSQDYGTVIYEQYF
TRBV30,TRBJ2-5,CAWSGERLETQYF
TRBV5-6,TRBJ2-1,CASSLVLAGTYNEQFF
TRBV19,TRBJ1-4,CAIGDQGGEKLFF
TRBV19,TRBJ1-1,CASSITGRTEAFF
TRBV27,TRBJ2-7,CASSFSLAGGPRAREQYF
TRBV4-2,TRBJ1-1,CASSPDDSSRAYTEAFF
TRBV4-3,TRBJ2-7,CASSQDRRGKAYEQYF
TRBV4-3,TRBJ2-1,CASSQVVSSYNEQFF
TRBV7-9,TRBJ2-1,CASNRDRTTNEQFF
TRBV28,TRBJ2-1,CAILHSGSPGGSEQFF
TRBV19,TRBJ2-5,CASSRGRVETQYF
TRBV6-5,TRBJ2-1,CASSYSSTNNEQFF
TRBV13,TRBJ1-1,CASSPSRSGAFF
TRBV27,TRBJ2-1,CASSSTPGLAGGDEQFF
TRBV28,TRBJ1-6,CASRPGGNSPLHF
TRBV30,TRBJ1-5,CAWSRGPNQPQHF
TRBV19,TRBJ2-3,CATSRGSVTDTQYF
TRBV7-2,TRBJ2-2,CASSLELAGVPGELFF
TRBV7-8,TRBJ2-5,CASSLDKPGQGYPGTQYF
TRBV27,TRBJ2-7,CASRRSGAGPTEQYF
TRBV19,TRBJ2-5,CASTRRGVAPETQYF
TRBV27,TRBJ2-7,CASTSPGSDEQYF
TRBV19,TRBJ2-1,CASSLTQRNEQFF
TRBV7-2,TRBJ2-5,CASSTPPETQYF
TRBV19,TRBJ2-1,CASTNGRLAEDKRDEQFF
TRBV7-3,TRBJ1-2,CASSFEGYYGYTF
TRBV11-2,TRBJ2-4,CASSPGHRSGIQYF
TRBV6-6,TRBJ2-7,CASSYTATYEQYF
TRBV29-1,TRBJ2-4,CSVWDPGNIQYF
TRBV7-8,TRBJ2-5,CASSKISRKETQYF
TRBV29-1,TRBJ2-5,CSTRGAGETQYF
TRBV7-2,TRBJ2-7,CASSLTPYEQYF
TRBV25-1,TRBJ1-1,CASSEYGGMKAFF
TRBV19,TRBJ2-1,CASSIGTGVINEQFF
TRBV6-5,TRBJ2-2,CASAREGRGTGELFF